This entry is about one T cell receptor (beta chain). The sample holds a few counts of this clonotype. Its antigen is unknown. The record has no base qualities; no much larger clone is one base away. The source of the sample is a study of blood T cells in healthy people across ages (dated by TCRdb to the mid-2010s). Broadly, across the study: In model experiments, template switching captured about one uniquely barcoded TCR beta cDNA molecule for every two T cells. To track age-related changes in TCR beta repertoire diversity, the study relied on deep sequencing normalized with unique cDNA molecular identifiers. The donors were divided into four age groups: young (average around 17 years), middle-aged (about 40), aged (about 60) and long-lived (roughly 86). To avoid experimental bias, donors of different ages were randomly spread across the sequencing lanes. The study analyzed two additional independent replicas of 1 million unique cDNA reads from the same blood draw for two donors, one aged 18 to 29 and one aged 80 or older. The full study reports these points: As age increased, observed TCR beta diversity per million T cells dropped in a roughly linear way, and a significant reduction was already evident by age 40. Estimates of total diversity based on one million sequenced T cells were considered lower bounds and underestimates. There was a strong correlation between observed TCR beta diversity and the percentage of naive T cells measured by flow cytometry. Because the CMV infection status of the donors was unknown, age-related changes in expanded clonotypes may potentially have been confounded. Compared with the aged group, the long-lived group had more naive CD4+ T cells, fewer expanded clones and increased TCR diversity, a pattern suggesting age selection. Because profiling used bulk unsorted PBMCs, naive and antigen-experienced compartments could not be compared conclusively.

Library prep was done by 5' RACE. TCRdb lists the instrument as Illumina HiSeq 2500. A second roughly 7 to 12 cycle PCR used a sample-barcoded 5' primer and a J-beta primer mix. A unique molecular identifier was introduced onto each TCR beta cDNA molecule by a template-switch 5' adaptor carrying 12 random nucleotides. Each sample yielded at least 2.5 million CDR3-containing paired-end reads. All of the RNA was converted into first-strand cDNA using the Mint cDNA synthesis kit, with a TRBC-specific oligonucleotide serving as the primer. Following uracil-DNA glycosylase treatment, all cDNA underwent a first 18-cycle PCR with the universal primers M1SS and BC2_uni_R. The original methods were these. Each sample was normalized by randomly selecting 1 million high-quality reads, each carrying a distinct molecular identifier. Instead of being binned into consensus sequences, reads that shared molecular identifiers were thrown out. MiTCR, run with a Q25 quality threshold and the strictest error-elimination algorithm, handled CDR3 identification, clonotype clustering and error correction. A nonparametric unseen species model with Euler transformation was used to estimate a lower bound on total TCR beta diversity. TCRdb passed the public sequencing reads through fastp at Q25 and MiXCR, retaining productive beta sequences. Merged by CDR3 protein, the rows form single entries marked with the most common genes and DNA. These V and J calls rely on TCRdb rather than the paper's analysis. This sample has about 970,000 distinct CDR3 sequences in its table, and around 54% of those were observed once. The ten largest clonotypes hold about 22% of the sample.

V is reduced by 0 bases and J by 7 bases, leaving a spacing of 10 bases between them. Taken from cysteine to phenylalanine, the CDR3 has 13 residues. Only the CDR3 part of the read is kept: 39 bases, read in frame from the first base. CDR1 and CDR2, per the germline V gene (reference sequence), are MNHEY and SMNVEV. Systemically healthy Caucasian individuals from Russia, 35 to 40 in total and aged roughly 6 to 95 years, were included as donors. Each donor gave 8 to 10 milliliters of peripheral blood, collected into EDTA-treated Vacutainer tubes. PBMCs were isolated by Ficoll-Paque density-gradient centrifugation, with at least 7 million obtained per sample. Trizol reagent was used to extract total RNA from the PBMCs, yielding at least 6 micrograms per sample. For every donor, flow cytometry on a PBMC aliquot measured the percentage of naive CD45RAhigh/CD27high T cells.

The chain employs TRBV27 and TRBJ2-7, with TRBD2 perhaps the D gene, on 5 matching bases. Sequencing was carried out using blood. The TCR comes from a woman aged 55-75 years in good health. The sequenced DNA: TGTGCCAGCAGTTTATCGATGGGCGGGGAGCAGTACTTC. Its translation is CASSLSMGGEQYF.